This T cell receptor beta chain was recovered during a study of T cells in Graves' hyperthyroidism and ophthalmopathy. Pregnant or lactating patients were excluded, as were those with uncontrolled infection or other autoimmune disease. This CDR3 has 17 residues. CDR1 is SGHAT, CDR2 FQNNGV, per germline. Amplified TCR beta CDR3 regions derived from RNA transcripts. In the first-round RT-PCR of the TCR CDR3, the HTBI primer set was used. One entry per CDR3 protein, called by TCRdb with MiXCR from the multiplex PCR reads. The sample records a few hundred thousand distinct CDR3 sequences, more than 45% being singletons. Study outcomes and limitations: The model foresaw ophthalmopathy a median around 6 months prior to onset. From stable hyperthyroidism, ophthalmopathy was separated by a 13 V-J model. Blood samples included most of the expanded thyroid clonotypes exceeding 0.001.

Only one count was recorded for this clonotype. The antigen remains unidentified. This may be a read error: a much more frequent sequence differs by one nucleotide. V gene TRBV11-2 combines with J gene TRBJ1-3; the D gene is possibly TRBD1 (5 bases). This TCR derives from an adult woman with Graves' disease, either hyperthyroidism or ophthalmopathy (not recorded which). Input material: peripheral blood or thyroid tissue (not recorded which). This chain's CDR3 is CTSSFHTQGAGRNTIYF. DNA for the CDR3: TGTACCAGCAGCTTTCACACTCAAGGGGCAGGGAGAAACACCATATATTTT.